The T cell receptor beta chain under discussion was sequenced for a study of CD8 T cells in ankylosing spondylitis. Study observations and caveats: Reactive arthritis synovial fluid and blood previously showed some of these motif variants. For ankylosing spondylitis blood, a TCR beta motif of 7 or 8 highly homologous variants appeared characteristic.

A note on this clonotype: Its antigen remains unidentified.

Generation of TCR beta libraries employed quantitative 5'-RACE incorporating molecular barcodes. TCRdb reanalysed the 5' RACE reads using MiXCR and keeps one entry per CDR3 protein. The sample has 290,000 or so distinct CDR3 sequences, roughly 20% seen once. The V gene end was trimmed by 3 bases and the J gene end by 11 bases; junction bases not matched to a gene: 4. The CDR3 has 13 amino acids. The chain combines TRBV12-3 or TRBV12-4 with TRBJ1-1; 12 bases agree with TRBD1. The sequenced sample was blood, either unsorted or a sorted T cell fraction (not recorded which). The TCR originated in a female donor with ankylosing spondylitis or in good health (not recorded which). This CDR3 reads CASSFRDRGQAFF. CDR3 nucleotide sequence: TGTGCCAGCAGTTTCCGGGACAGGGGGCAGGCTTTCTTT.